These 21 T cell receptor beta chains came from one sample sequenced in a study of cytomegalovirus exposure and HLA in healthy donors. In the PCR, 60 Vbeta and 13 Jbeta primers were used. Clones were read by immunoSEQ multiplex PCR, and TCRdb kept only the in-frame ones, dropping some. This sample yields about 160,000 clones, of which more than 75% are seen a single time; about 2% belongs to the top ten. The sample taken for sequencing was PBMCs. These receptor sequences come from a man in his late teens or twenties in good health and CMV-seropositive.

The rearrangement uses TRBV7-2 and TRBJ2-3; maybe TRBD2 (5 bases). Germline assignment: CDR1 SGHTA and CDR2 FQGNSA. There are 15 residues in the CDR3. Between the trimmed V and J ends, which lost 1 base and 2 bases, there was a span of 10 bases. The CDR3 spells CASSLDGGYTDTQYF. In DNA, the CDR3 is TGTGCCAGCAGCTTAGATGGCGGGTACACAGATACGCAGTATTTT.

The gene calls are TRBV10-3 and TRBJ1-2; D not resolved. V was shortened by 3 bases and J by 3 bases, with 8 bases between the two germline ends. Germline CDR1 ENHRY, CDR2 SYGVKD. This CDR3 comprises 13 residues. The CDR3 coding sequence is TGTGCCATCAGTGACACACCTTACTATGGCTACACCTTC. It codes for CAISDTPYYGYTF.

The chain has TRBV7-2 and TRBJ2-5; D call uncertain. The CDR3 sequence is 13 residues long. Germline V CDR1 and CDR2: SGHTA, FQGNSA. The germline V and J ends were trimmed by 5 bases and 3 bases, with 10 bases remaining between them. CDR3 region: CASSPRSKETQYF. The CDR3 DNA reads as TGTGCCAGCAGCCCCCGTAGCAAAGAGACCCAGTACTTC.

This rearrangement joins TRBV4-3 to TRBJ2-2, with 9 bases fitting TRBD1. Germline V gene data show CDR1 as LGHNA and CDR2 as YSLEER. This CDR3 comprises 15 residues. The ends lost 4 bases at V and 5 bases at J; junction bases unmatched: 5. The CDR3, as DNA: TGCGCCAGCAGCCCATCCGGGACAGGGACCGGGGAGCTGTTTTTT. Translation gives CASSPSGTGTGELFF.

This clone was counted a few times. J is TRBJ2-5 and V is TRBV6-1; D is ambiguous. The germline V gene encodes CDR1 MNHNS and CDR2 SASEGT. V was trimmed by 4 bases and J by 7 bases, leaving 16 bases between them. The length of the CDR3 is 14 residues. The CDR3 reads CASSGRVEFGTQYF. CDR3 in DNA: TGTGCCAGCAGTGGTCGAGTAGAGTTTGGGACCCAGTACTTC.

A note on this clone: In the same sample, other DNA sequences code for this CDR3. The gene calls are TRBV18 and TRBJ1-5; TRBD1 is a possible D gene (6 bases). The CDR3 runs 13 residues. V was shortened by 3 bases and J by 4 bases, with 7 bases between the two germline ends. Germline V CDR1 and CDR2: KGHSH, LQKENI. The CDR3 protein is CASSPDRNQPQHF. The CDR3 DNA is TGTGCCAGCTCACCCGACAGGAATCAGCCCCAGCATTTT.

The rearrangement links TRBV6-5 to TRBJ1-5, with D possibly being TRBD1 (6 bases). V was pared by 10 bases and J by 6 bases, with 22 bases between. CDR1 is MNHEY and CDR2 is SVGAGI in the germline V gene. CDR3 length: 15 residues. The CDR3 is CATTVGEGGGQPQHF. The DNA of the CDR3 is TGTGCCACAACCGTGGGGGAGGGGGGCGGTCAGCCCCAGCATTTT.

The chain uses TRBV2 and TRBJ2-1; D not certain. Germline-derived CDR1 and CDR2 are SNHLY and FYNNEI. Trimming pared 0 bases from V and 1 base from J, leaving 10 bases between. This CDR3 has 16 amino acids. The CDR3: CASSEAPVYSYNEQFF. The CDR3 coding sequence is TGTGCCAGCAGTGAAGCACCCGTCTATTCCTACAATGAGCAGTTCTTC.

The chain joins TRBV9 to TRBJ2-2; D possibly corresponds to TRBD1 (5 bases). CDR3 length: 14 residues. The germline V gene has CDR1 SGDLS and CDR2 YYNGEE. V was clipped by 0 bases and J by 6 bases, with 9 bases between them. The CDR3 DNA is TGTGCCAGCAGCGTAGCAGGGTTCGCCGGGGAGCTGTTTTTT. It specifies CASSVAGFAGELFF.

The V and J genes are TRBV12-2 and TRBJ2-7; the D call of TRBD2 is as the table states it, not checked on the DNA. TRBV12-2 is assigned pseudogene status. The CDR3 length is 18 residues. The CDR3 spells CASRFYMTSGGPTYEQYF. The CDR3 DNA is TGTGCAAGTCGCTTTTACATGACTAGCGGGGGACCAACCTACGAGCAGTACTTC.

The V gene is TRBV27, the J gene TRBJ2-7; no clear D. Trimming cost V 5 bases and J 0 bases, with 11 bases left between them. CDR3 length: 14 residues. Looked up from germline, CDR1 is MNHEY and CDR2 is SMNVEV (reference sequence). In DNA form, the CDR3 reads TGTGCCAGCAGTCCCCTTATATACTCCTACGAGCAGTACTTC. Translation gives CASSPLIYSYEQYF.

This sequence joins TRBV4-3 and TRBJ1-2; TRBD1 is a possible D gene (6 bases). The germline CDR1 and CDR2 sequences are LGHNA and YSLEER. CDR3 length equals 16 residues. Trimming cost V 0 bases and J 7 bases, with 18 bases left between them. The chain's CDR3 is CASSQDLAGVIVGYTF. The CDR3 bases are TGCGCCAGCAGCCAAGATTTGGCAGGGGTAATAGTTGGCTACACCTTC.

The chain combines TRBV30 with TRBJ2-5, with TRBD1 matching over 12 bases. Germline CDR1 and CDR2: GTSNPN and SVGIG (reference sequence). The CDR3 is made up of 21 amino acids. Losses at the gene ends were 7 bases for V and 0 bases for J; bases not matched to a gene: 24. CDR3 in amino acids: CALIRDRGLLRAGDNQETQYF. The CDR3 coding sequence is TGTGCCTTGATACGGGACAGGGGGCTCCTAAGGGCGGGGGATAACCAAGAGACCCAGTACTTC.

V is TRBV5-1 and J is TRBJ1-5, with 11 bases lining up with TRBD1. The CDR3 runs to 17 residues. Unmatched junction bases numbered 7, after V lost 4 bases and J lost 1 base. Germline V CDR1 and CDR2: SGHRS, YFSETQ. The CDR3 DNA reads TGCGCCAGCAGCCCAGGACAGGGGGCTGGAAGCAATCAGCCCCAGCATTTT. Its translation is CASSPGQGAGSNQPQHF.

This sequence joins TRBV5-1 and TRBJ2-1, with D tentatively TRBD2 (6 bases). Trimming removed 2 bases from V and 0 bases from J, with 9 bases in between. Germline lookup yields CDR1 SGHRS and CDR2 YFSETQ. The CDR3 totals 15 residues. Here the CDR3 reads CASSFQGGSYNEQFF. CDR3 bases: TGCGCCAGCAGCTTCCAGGGAGGCTCCTACAATGAGCAGTTCTTC.

The rearrangement links TRBV19 to TRBJ2-3; 10 nucleotides match TRBD2. V shed 6 bases, J shed 3 bases, and the junction held 6 bases outside the gene matches. Germline CDR1 and CDR2: LNHDA and SQIVND (reference sequence). The CDR3 extends over 15 amino acids. For the CDR3, the DNA is TGTGCCAGTAGAAATAGCGGGGGGATAACAGATACGCAGTATTTT. Protein product: CASRNSGGITDTQYF. The full variable domain, rest sourced from reference TRBV19 and TRBJ2-3, is DGGITQSPKYLFRKEGQNVTLSCEQNLNHDAMYWYRQDPGQGLRLIYYSQIVNDFQKGDIAEGYSVSREKKESFPLTVTSAQKNPTAFYLCASRNSGGITDTQYFGPGTRLTVL.

This chain connects TRBV18 to TRBJ1-2; unclear D gene. The V end lost 3 bases, the J end lost 2 bases, and 10 bases lay between the germline ends. Germline loops: CDR1 KGHSH, CDR2 LQKENI. The CDR3 spans 14 residues. The CDR3 protein is CASSPPDGNYGYTF. DNA of the CDR3: TGTGCCAGCTCACCTCCCGACGGGAACTATGGCTACACCTTC.

The rearrangement joins TRBV19 to TRBJ1-6; D call uncertain. Deletions cut 3 bases from V and 6 bases from J, with 9 bases between. The germline CDR1 and CDR2 sequences are LNHDA and SQIVND (reference sequence). This CDR3 comprises 14 residues. CDR3 bases: TGTGCCAGTAGTATTCGGGTAGCTAATTCACCCCTCCACTTT. As protein: CASSIRVANSPLHF.

The CDR3 sequence is CAISDLTSRGKDTQYF. CDR3 bases: TGTGCCATCAGTGACTTGACTAGCCGGGGTAAAGATACGCAGTATTTT. V usage is TRBV10-3 and J usage is TRBJ2-3; 7 positions match TRBD2. Germline CDR1 is ENHRY and CDR2 is SYGVKD. The CDR3 extends over 16 amino acids. With 3 bases clipped from V and 5 bases from J, the junction kept 11 bases outside the gene matches.

The genes are TRBV6-1 and TRBJ2-6; no clear D. The CDR3 is made up of 16 amino acids. V shed 2 bases and J shed 0 bases, with 8 bases lying between them. Germline CDR1 and CDR2: MNHNS and SASEGT. This chain's CDR3 is CASSELSISGANVLTF. CDR3 DNA: TGTGCCAGCAGTGAACTTAGTATCTCTGGGGCCAACGTCCTGACTTTC.

The rearrangement joins TRBV11-2 to TRBJ1-3, with TRBD1 identical over 11 bases. CDR1 and CDR2 from the germline V gene are SGHAT and FQNNGV. V trimming: 4 bases; J trimming: 3 bases; junction bases outside the gene matches: 8. The length of the CDR3 is 17 residues. CDR3 region: CASSSLGQGVDGNTIYF. In DNA, the CDR3 is TGTGCCAGCAGCTCCCTGGGACAGGGGGTAGATGGAAACACCATATATTTT.